These 20 T cell receptor beta chains originate from one sample sequenced in a study of human T cells and chemical hapten exposure. Time point meaning: pre-sensitization, week 0. The treatment here: therapeutic diphenylcyclopropenone sensitization with weekly scalp DPC. TCRdb redid the calling of the RACE reads with MiXCR, one entry per CDR3 protein. The sample has around 350,000 distinct CDR3 sequences; around 5.5% are singletons. Sample: whole blood, taken in connection with sensitization to the hapten diphenylcyclopropenone (DPC). The receptors were gathered from a woman aged 18-29 years with alopecia areata. Some clones in this sample may be carry-over from other donors' samples.

CDR3 nucleotide sequence: TGTGCCAGCAGCTTAGACAGGGGTGGTAGGAATGAGCAGTTCTTC. Translation: CASSLDRGGRNEQFF. The rearrangement uses TRBV7-2 and TRBJ2-1; TRBD1 matches 7 bases. V was pared by 1 base and J by 7 bases, with 7 bases of the junction left unmatched. There are 15 residues in the CDR3. Per germline, CDR1 SGHTA and CDR2 FQGNSA. The variable domain in full, with the rest retrieved from reference TRBV7-2 and TRBJ2-1, is GAGVSQSPSNKVTEKGKDVELRCDPISGHTALYWYRQSLGQGLEFLIYFQGNSAPDKSGLPSDRFSAERTGGSVSTLTIQRTQQEDSAVYLCASSLDRGGRNEQFFGPGTRLTVL.

The chain employs TRBV6-5 and TRBJ2-7; the D is unclear. The V gene's germline CDR1 is MNHEY and CDR2 SVGAGI. CDR3 length equals 15 residues. With 2 bases removed from V and 2 bases from J, the gap between germline ends came to 13 bases. CDR3 sequence (DNA): TGTGCCAGCAGTTACAAGGGATTCTATCCCTACGAGCAGTACTTC. Protein sequence: CASSYKGFYPYEQYF.

This clonotype showed up just a few times. This chain joins TRBV7-3 and TRBJ2-3; 7 bases are shared with TRBD2. Germline assignment: CDR1 SGHTA and CDR2 FQGTGA. Unmatched junction bases numbered 9, after V lost 4 bases and J lost 2 bases. This CDR3 has 16 amino acids. This CDR3 reads CASSSGGLRFTDTQYF. The CDR3 DNA reads as TGTGCCAGCAGCTCCGGGGGACTAAGATTCACAGATACGCAGTATTTT. Using reference TRBV7-3 and TRBJ2-3 for the parts outside the CDR3, the full variable domain is GAGVSQTPSNKVTEKGKYVELRCDPISGHTALYWYRQSLGQGPEFLIYFQGTGAADDSGLPNDRFFAVRPEGSVSTLKIQRTERGDSAVYLCASSSGGLRFTDTQYFGPGTRLTVL.

This clonotype was observed at least ten times. This chain connects TRBV4-2 to TRBJ2-3, with 16 bases lining up with TRBD2. The CDR3 sequence is 19 residues long. Germline trimming cut 1 base from V and 0 bases from J; bases unmatched to any gene: 4. The germline V gene encodes CDR1 LGHNA and CDR2 YNFKEQ. The CDR3 nucleotides are TGTGCCAGCAGCCAAGTCGGGACTAGCGGGGGGGCGAGCACAGATACGCAGTATTTT. It translates to CASSQVGTSGGASTDTQYF.

Ten or more counts support this clonotype. This chain links TRBV27 with TRBJ1-6, with no clear D. Trimming cost V 1 base and J 0 bases, with 7 bases left between them. The CDR3 contains 16 residues. Germline lookup yields CDR1 MNHEY and CDR2 SMNVEV (reference sequence). CDR3 DNA sequence: TGTGCCAGCAGTTTATTGGTACCCTCCTATAATTCACCCCTCCACTTT. This gives the protein CASSLLVPSYNSPLHF.

The V and J genes are TRBV25-1 and TRBJ2-7, with TRBD1 as a possible D gene (6 bases). The germline CDR1 and CDR2 sequences are MGHDK and SYGVNS. The CDR3 is 16 amino acids. With 2 bases removed from V and 1 base from J, the gap between germline ends came to 15 bases. CDR3 region: CASSEVQGSGSYEQYF. The CDR3 coding sequence is TGTGCCAGCAGTGAAGTACAGGGCTCTGGGTCCTACGAGCAGTACTTC.

V and J are TRBV2 and TRBJ1-1; D call uncertain. Germline CDR1 and CDR2: SNHLY and FYNNEI. There are 12 residues in the CDR3. Trimming removed 0 bases from V and 11 bases from J, with 10 bases in between. The CDR3 DNA follows: TGTGCCAGCAGTGAAGCACGAGAGTCTGCTTTCTTT. Amino acid sequence: CASSEARESAFF.

This clonotype was counted only a few times. Written as DNA, the CDR3 is TGTGCCAGCAGTAACAGCGGGGGACGATCCGAGACCCAGTACTTC. It yields the protein CASSNSGGRSETQYF. J is TRBJ2-5 and V is TRBV6-2 or TRBV6-3; TRBD2 agrees at 8 bases. This CDR3 has 15 amino acids. The germline V gene has CDR1 MNHEY and CDR2 SVGEGT. V lost 5 bases, J lost 5 bases, and 10 bases stayed unmatched.

This clonotype appeared many times. V gene TRBV10-3 combines with J gene TRBJ2-5, with D possibly TRBD1 on 6 matching bases. Germline assignment: CDR1 ENHRY and CDR2 SYGVKD. Deletions cut 6 bases from V and 2 bases from J, with 10 bases between. The CDR3 spans 13 residues. In DNA form, the CDR3 reads TGTGCCATCAGGGGGGCGCTACAAGAGACCCAGTACTTC. It encodes CAIRGALQETQYF.

The table lists this clonotype with many counts. CDR3 DNA: TGCGCCAGCAGCCAAGAGTGGAGGGGGTTTAGCTACACCTTC. This gives the protein CASSQEWRGFSYTF. The gene calls are TRBV4-3 and TRBJ1-2; D perhaps matches TRBD1 (6 bases). This CDR3 spans 14 amino acids. Deletions cut 0 bases from V and 9 bases from J, with 14 bases between. The germline V gene encodes CDR1 LGHNA and CDR2 YSLEER.

This clonotype was counted many times. The chain combines TRBV12-3 or TRBV12-4 with TRBJ2-3; D unclear. The CDR3 runs to 12 residues. Trimming took off 4 bases at V and 10 bases at J, with 12 bases between the two ends. The CDR3 DNA follows: TGTGCCAGCAGTTCCAGGTATTCAGCGCAGTATTTT. Its translation is CASSSRYSAQYF.

This clonotype was observed a few times. The genes are TRBV15 and TRBJ2-3; D possibly corresponds to TRBD1 (6 bases). Germline loops: CDR1 LNHNV, CDR2 YYDKDF (reference sequence). This CDR3 region has 13 residues. Trimming stripped 5 bases from V and 2 bases from J, with 8 bases between. The CDR3 sequence: CATSGQYTDTQYF. CDR3 coding DNA: TGTGCCACCAGCGGACAGTACACAGATACGCAGTATTTT.

This clonotype was counted a few times. The chain carries TRBV11-2 and TRBJ2-3, with 12 bases fitting TRBD2. Germline V gives CDR1 SGHAT, CDR2 FQNNGV. The V and J ends lost 5 bases and 7 bases, in that order; junction bases with no gene match: 7. This CDR3 is 15 amino acids long. CDR3 coding DNA: TGTGCCAGCAGCATGACTAGCGGGGGCTTAAATACGCAGTATTTT. This sequence encodes CASSMTSGGLNTQYF.

This clonotype was observed many times. This chain connects TRBV3-1 to TRBJ1-1; maybe TRBD1 (6 bases). Germline values: CDR1 LGHDT, CDR2 YNNKEL (reference sequence). The CDR3 has 13 amino acids. Trimming left V 3 bases short and J 3 bases short, with 8 bases between. CDR3 sequence: CASSQDRHTEAFF. The CDR3 DNA follows: TGTGCCAGCAGCCAGGACAGACACACTGAAGCTTTCTTT.

This clonotype has just a few counts. The chain couples TRBV5-1 to TRBJ1-1; possible D gene TRBD1, 6 bases. Germline V gene data show CDR1 as SGHRS and CDR2 as YFSETQ. Trimming removed 0 bases at V and 4 bases at J, with 10 bases between. This CDR3 has 14 residues. For the CDR3, the DNA is TGCGCCAGCAGCTTGGCATGGGGGGCCACTGAAGCTTTCTTT. Translating it yields CASSLAWGATEAFF.

Ten or more counts support this clonotype. The chain has TRBV6-5 and TRBJ1-1; 12 bases are a match to TRBD1. This CDR3 has 16 residues. Germline V gene sequence: CDR1 MNHEY, CDR2 SVGAGI. V shed 5 bases, J shed 5 bases, and the junction held 9 bases outside the gene matches. The CDR3 DNA is TGTGCCAGCAGTAGGCCGGGACAGGGGGCTGGTACTGAAGCTTTCTTT. Protein sequence: CASSRPGQGAGTEAFF.

The chain uses TRBV7-8 and TRBJ1-6; D remains ambiguous. The CDR3 sequence is 17 residues long. Germline CDR1 and CDR2: SGHVS and FQNEAQ. Trimming stripped 1 base from V and 7 bases from J, with 17 bases between. CDR3 sequence reads: CASSLGLITAGNSPLHF. The CDR3 DNA is TGTGCCAGCAGCTTAGGTCTAATTACCGCGGGGAATTCACCCCTCCACTTT. Supplemented by reference TRBV7-8 and TRBJ1-6, the full variable domain reads GAGVSQSPRYKVAKRGQDVALRCDPISGHVSLFWYQQALGQGPEFLTYFQNEAQLDKSGLPSDRFFAERPEGSVSTLKIQRTQQEDSAVYLCASSLGLITAGNSPLHFGNGTRLTVT.

This clonotype was counted at least ten times. No DNA is shown, since the ends of the CDR3 on it are uncertain; the CDR3 is the one TCRdb lists. This chain uses TRBV27 with TRBJ2-7; the D segment call TRBD1 is taken from the table without a DNA check. The CDR3 totals 13 residues, both ends included. Germline values: CDR1 MNHEY, CDR2 SMNVEV (reference sequence). Here the CDR3 reads CASSFLAGHEQYF.

This clonotype was seen a handful of times. The CDR3 sequence: CASSQDLGTVAYEQYF. In nucleotides, the CDR3 is TGCGCCAGCAGCCAAGATTTGGGGACAGTAGCCTACGAGCAGTACTTC. This rearrangement joins TRBV4-3 to TRBJ2-7, with 7 bases identical to TRBD1. The CDR3 is 16 residues long. CDR1 LGHNA and CDR2 YSLEER come from the germline V gene. Trimming at V came to 0 bases and at J to 2 bases, leaving 7 bases not matched to a gene.

V gene TRBV6-5 combines with J gene TRBJ1-6; 7 positions agree with TRBD1. With V trimmed by 7 bases and J by 7 bases, 7 bases remained unmatched. Germline V gives CDR1 MNHEY, CDR2 SVGAGI. CDR3 size: 14 residues. The CDR3, as DNA: TGTGCCAGCAAATATGGGACAGAAAATTCACCCCTCCACTTT. Its translation is CASKYGTENSPLHF.